The 31 T cell receptor beta chains below were found in one sample sequenced in a study of immune evolution from preneoplasia to lung adenocarcinoma. Here immunoSEQ multiplex PCR was the method, and the copy in TCRdb shows in-frame clones only, minus some. The table lists some 3,500 clones, 60% to 85% of them singletons. The sample consisted of FFPE minimally invasive lung adenocarcinoma tissue. Every receptor here comes from a person aged 55-79 years with lung adenocarcinoma.

In this sample, this clone turned up a few times. V is TRBV2 and J is TRBJ2-1; 7 bases are shared with TRBD2. This CDR3 has 13 amino acids. J lost 11 bases, V lost 5 bases, and 9 bases had no gene match. Germline-derived CDR1 and CDR2 are SNHLY and FYNNEI. The CDR3 region is CASSTGSGWKQFF. Here the CDR3 DNA reads TGTGCCAGCAGTACTGGTAGCGGGTGGAAGCAGTTCTTC.

V is TRBV4-3 and J is TRBJ1-3; D ambiguous. V dropped 6 bases and J dropped 0 bases, with 27 bases sitting between them. Germline assignment: CDR1 LGHNA and CDR2 YSLEER. The CDR3 runs 20 residues. The CDR3 spells CASSPYLLVADGHSGNTIYF. The CDR3 bases are TGCGCCAGCAGTCCTTACTTACTTGTTGCGGACGGCCACTCTGGAAACACCATATATTTT.

There are a few counts of this clone. V gene TRBV30 combines with J gene TRBJ2-6, with 11 bases lining up with TRBD2. Germline-derived CDR1 and CDR2 are GTSNPN and SVGIG (reference sequence). The CDR3 spans 19 residues. V lost 4 bases and J lost 0; bases outside the gene matches: 11. In DNA, the CDR3 is TGTGCCTGGATCAGGAAGGGTAGCGGGAGGGGCTCTGGGGCCAACGTCCTGACTTTC. It codes for CAWIRKGSGRGSGANVLTF.

The J gene is TRBJ2-4, the V gene TRBV25-1; D possibly corresponds to TRBD2 (5 bases). Germline values: CDR1 MGHDK, CDR2 SYGVNS. Trimming cost V 3 bases and J 6 bases, with 12 bases left between them. This CDR3 contains 14 residues. The CDR3 sequence is CASSDSARGNIQYF. CDR3 DNA sequence: TGTGCCAGCAGTGATTCGGCCCGGGGAAACATTCAGTACTTC.

The rearrangement uses TRBV5-4 and TRBJ2-4, with D possibly being TRBD2 (6 bases). This CDR3 spans 15 amino acids. The V end was cut by 0 bases, the J end by 4 bases, with 11 bases between. From germline, CDR1 is SGHNT and CDR2 YYREEE (reference sequence). The CDR3 DNA reads as TGTGCCAGCAGCTTGGGGGGGGAGGTAAAAAACATTCAGTACTTC. Encoded protein: CASSLGGEVKNIQYF.

The chain is built from TRBV11-1 and TRBJ1-1; 7 nucleotides align to TRBD1. J gave up 11 bases and V 5 bases, and 5 bases lay outside the gene matches. Germline CDR1 and CDR2: SGHAT and FQDESV (reference sequence). The CDR3 has 11 residues. CDR3 loop: CASSPGQEAFF. The CDR3 DNA reads as TGTGCCAGCAGCCCAGGACAGGAGGCTTTCTTT.

The gene calls are TRBV7-9 and TRBJ2-7; possible D gene TRBD1, 6 bases. Trimming shortened V by 1 base and J by 0 bases, and 7 bases separated the two germline ends. The CDR3 sequence is 14 residues long. The germline V gene encodes CDR1 SEHNR and CDR2 FQNEAQ (reference sequence). The DNA of the CDR3 is TGTGCCAGCAGCTTAGACAGGGTCTCCTACGAGCAGTACTTC. This sequence encodes CASSLDRVSYEQYF.

The V call is TRBV5-5, the J call TRBJ2-2, with 11 nucleotides matching TRBD1. This CDR3 spans 17 amino acids. Germline V gene sequence: CDR1 SGHKS, CDR2 YYEKEE (reference sequence). After removal of 7 bases from V and 4 bases from J, the junction contained 12 bases not matched to a gene. CDR3 amino acids: CASWTGGFSPTTGELFF. CDR3 bases: TGTGCCAGCTGGACAGGGGGCTTTAGCCCGACCACCGGGGAGCTGTTTTTT.

This clone was recorded once. The rearrangement uses TRBV28 and TRBJ2-7; 12 bases agree with TRBD2. CDR3 length equals 16 residues. Trimming at V came to 7 bases and at J to 4 bases, leaving 11 bases not matched to a gene. Germline CDR1 is MDHEN and CDR2 is SYDVKM. The CDR3 bases are TGTGCCAGCACTAAAGCGGGACTAGCGGGTTCGTACGAGCAGTACTTC. Amino acids: CASTKAGLAGSYEQYF.

This chain connects TRBV10-3 to TRBJ2-5; 12 positions match TRBD2. Germline CDR1 and CDR2: ENHRY and SYGVKD. Losses at the gene ends were 2 bases for V and 4 bases for J; bases not matched to a gene: 17. CDR3 length equals 20 residues. For the CDR3, the DNA is TGTGCCATCAGTGAGACCGCAGGACTAGCGGGACCTCTTCTGGGAGAGACCCAGTACTTC. It yields the protein CAISETAGLAGPLLGETQYF.

The rearrangement uses TRBV4-1 and TRBJ2-1; 11 nucleotides agree with TRBD1. The germline V gene encodes CDR1 MGHRA and CDR2 YSYEKL. V shed 0 bases, J shed 5 bases, and the junction held 12 bases outside the gene matches. The CDR3 extends over 19 amino acids. CDR3 bases: TGCGCCAGCAGCCAAGAAGGGACAGGGGGACTAGGGGGCCACAATGAGCAGTTCTTC. Encoded protein: CASSQEGTGGLGGHNEQFF.

This chain uses TRBV28 with TRBJ2-7, with no clear D. V was cut by 4 bases and J by 0 bases, with 13 bases left in between. Looked up from germline, CDR1 is MDHEN and CDR2 is SYDVKM. This CDR3 contains 15 residues. As DNA, the CDR3 is TGTGCCAGCAGTTCCCCGGCAGTGTCCTCCTACGAGCAGTACTTC. Protein product: CASSSPAVSSYEQYF.

The chain carries TRBV18 and TRBJ2-1, with D unresolved. Looked up from germline, CDR1 is KGHSH and CDR2 is LQKENI. The CDR3 consists of 16 residues. With 7 bases removed from V and 0 bases from J, the gap between germline ends came to 16 bases. The CDR3 here is CASFPSRHSSYNEQFF. In nucleotides, the CDR3 is TGTGCCAGCTTTCCGTCCCGGCATAGCTCCTACAATGAGCAGTTCTTC.

In its sample, this clone was seen once. At one boundary the junction diverges from the germline segment, which might be a read error. The chain couples TRBV5-1 to TRBJ2-2, with D unclear. This CDR3 spans 14 amino acids. CDR1 and CDR2 (germline): SGHRS, YFSETQ. The CDR3 DNA reads as TGCGCCAGCAGCTTGGAAAGGGCCACCCGGGAGCTGTTTTTT. This gives the protein CASSLERATRELFF.

The chain has TRBV18 and TRBJ2-7; either TRBD1 or TRBD2 may supply D (5 bases each). The germline V gene encodes CDR1 KGHSH and CDR2 LQKENI. The CDR3 spans 15 residues. The germline V and J ends were trimmed by 2 bases and 0 bases, with 11 bases remaining between them. CDR3 in DNA: TGTGCCAGCTCACCAACTGCAGGGAGCTCCTACGAGCAGTACTTC. As protein: CASSPTAGSSYEQYF.

There are a few counts of this clone. The V and J genes are TRBV6-6 and TRBJ1-3, with D unclear. The CDR3 length is 14 residues. Trimming removed 0 bases from V and 4 bases from J, with 7 bases in between. Germline V gene lookup returns CDR1 MNHNY and CDR2 SVGAGI (reference sequence). The CDR3 loop reads CASSYSEGGNTIYF. The CDR3 bases are TGTGCCAGCAGTTACTCGGAAGGCGGAAACACCATATATTTT.

This clone occurred a few times. V and J are TRBV7-9 and TRBJ1-1; 7 bases align to TRBD1. Trimming took 3 bases from V and 7 from J; bases not matched to a gene: 5. Germline assignment: CDR1 SEHNR and CDR2 FQNEAQ (reference sequence). This CDR3 is 13 amino acids long. The CDR3 protein is CASSLTGTSEAFF. The CDR3 coding sequence is TGTGCCAGCAGCTTGACAGGGACCAGTGAAGCTTTCTTT. Variable domain in full (rest from reference TRBV7-9 and TRBJ1-1): DTGVSQNPRHKITKRGQNVTFRCDPISEHNRLYWYRQTLGQGPEFLTYFQNEAQLEKSRLLSDRFSAERPKGSFSTLEIQRTEQGDSAMYLCASSLTGTSEAFFGQGTRLTVV.

V usage is TRBV5-1 and J usage is TRBJ2-5; TRBD1 aligns across 8 bases. Germline lookup yields CDR1 SGHRS and CDR2 YFSETQ. The CDR3 length is 14 residues. V gave up 4 bases and J gave up 1 base; unmatched junction bases: 3. CDR3 protein: CASSNGQGQETQYF. The CDR3 coding sequence is TGCGCCAGCAGCAATGGACAGGGCCAAGAGACCCAGTACTTC.

This rearrangement joins TRBV6-5 to TRBJ1-1; D might be TRBD1 (6 bases). The CDR3 covers 13 residues. Germline assignment: CDR1 MNHEY and CDR2 SVGAGI. V gave up 2 bases and J gave up 8 bases, with 12 bases separating them. CDR3 coding DNA: TGTGCCAGCAGTTACGAACAGGGTCTGGAAGCTTTCTTT. Residues: CASSYEQGLEAFF.

This rearrangement joins TRBV28 to TRBJ1-2; D ambiguous. The V and J ends lost 5 bases and 7 bases respectively, with 20 bases between them. The CDR3 covers 15 residues. Germline V lookup: CDR1 MDHEN, CDR2 SYDVKM. CDR3 residues: CASSILVGKIGGYTF. In DNA, the CDR3 is TGTGCCAGCAGTATCCTTGTGGGGAAGATAGGTGGCTACACCTTC.

This clone was detected only a few times. This chain connects TRBV2 to TRBJ1-2; maybe TRBD1 (5 bases). V lost 1 base and J lost 4, with 7 bases in between. Germline values: CDR1 SNHLY, CDR2 FYNNEI. This CDR3 has 13 residues. CDR3 sequence: CASSEEGSYGYTF. CDR3 sequence (DNA): TGTGCCAGCAGTGAAGAGGGGTCCTATGGCTACACCTTC. Full variable domain (missing parts from reference TRBV2 and TRBJ1-2): EPEVTQTPSHQVTQMGQEVILRCVPISNHLYFYWYRQILGQKVEFLVSFYNNEISEKSEIFDDQFSVERPDGSNFTLKIRSTKLEDSAMYFCASSEEGSYGYTFGSGTRLTVV.

The chain recombines TRBV5-1 with TRBJ2-3; D is perhaps TRBD1 (6 bases). Looked up from germline, CDR1 is SGHRS and CDR2 is YFSETQ. With 2 bases removed from V and 2 bases from J, the gap between germline ends came to 15 bases. The CDR3 covers 16 residues. CDR3 amino acids: CASSLGQKVHTDTQYF. The CDR3 nucleotides read TGCGCCAGCAGCTTAGGACAGAAAGTACACACAGATACGCAGTATTTT.

This clone came up once. This chain links TRBV28 with TRBJ1-2; the D gene is possibly TRBD1 (5 bases). CDR1 is MDHEN, CDR2 SYDVKM, per germline. V was cut by 2 bases and J by 7 bases, with 14 bases left in between. This CDR3 is built from 14 residues. CDR3 in DNA: TGTGCCAGCAGTTTAGGATTAGGGGTTGGTGGCTACACCTTC. It yields the protein CASSLGLGVGGYTF.

The chain uses TRBV2 and TRBJ1-2, with D tentatively TRBD1 (5 bases). The CDR3 loop spans 13 amino acids. V was pared by 6 bases and J by 5 bases, with 13 bases between. CDR1 is SNHLY and CDR2 is FYNNEI in the germline V gene. CDR3 amino acids: CASRASGAYGYTF. CDR3 in DNA: TGTGCCAGCAGGGCAAGCGGGGCTTATGGCTACACCTTC.

The V call is TRBV6-1, the J call TRBJ1-2, with no clear D. Trimming removed 8 bases at V and 8 bases at J, with 12 bases between. CDR3 length: 11 residues. Germline V gives CDR1 MNHNS, CDR2 SASEGT. DNA for the CDR3: TGTGCCAGCGGAGACCCCAGAGGCTACACCTTC. This encodes CASGDPRGYTF.

This clone was counted only a few times. The rearrangement uses TRBV7-9 and TRBJ2-1; no firm D call. The germline V gene encodes CDR1 SEHNR and CDR2 FQNEAQ (reference sequence). CDR3 length: 12 residues. The ends were cut back, 2 bases at V and 15 bases at J, with 14 bases in the middle. Here the CDR3 reads CASSLNGPVWFF. The CDR3 bases are TGTGCCAGCAGCTTAAACGGCCCCGTTTGGTTCTTC.

The J gene is TRBJ2-3, the V gene TRBV6-1, with D hard to call. The CDR3 spans 14 residues. The V end was cut by 6 bases, the J end by 3 bases, with 13 bases between. Germline V CDR1 and CDR2: MNHNS, SASEGT. In nucleotides, the CDR3 is TGTGCCAGCAGCTTGGGGTACGGTACAGATACGCAGTATTTT. Its translation: CASSLGYGTDTQYF.

The chain recombines TRBV23-1 with TRBJ1-5; D ambiguous. TRBV23-1 is treated as an ORF (open reading frame) with a function not yet certain. The CDR3 loop spans 15 amino acids. The V end was cut by 3 bases, the J end by 7 bases, with 16 bases between. CDR3 region: CASSQRFGRQQPQHF. The DNA for the CDR3 is TGCGCCAGCAGTCAGCGTTTTGGCAGGCAACAGCCCCAGCATTTT.

The chain uses TRBV23-1 and TRBJ2-1; TRBD2 is a possible D gene (6 bases). TRBV23-1 is an ORF; its function is uncertain. The V gene lost 4 bases and the J gene lost 0 bases, with 10 bases spanning the gap. This CDR3 is built from 15 residues. CDR3 DNA: TGCGCCAGCAGTCTAATGCGGGACTCCTACAATGAGCAGTTCTTC. This codes for CASSLMRDSYNEQFF.

The chain employs TRBV19 and TRBJ2-1; D possibly corresponds to TRBD2 (6 bases). The germline V gene has CDR1 LNHDA and CDR2 SQIVND (reference sequence). The CDR3 has 15 amino acids. The V end was cut by 4 bases, the J end by 6 bases, with 16 bases between. The CDR3 reads CASSTGLSWGNEQFF. The CDR3 region has the DNA TGTGCCAGTAGTACCGGACTAAGTTGGGGCAATGAGCAGTTCTTC.

This clone was counted only a few times. The chain couples TRBV5-6 to TRBJ1-1; the D is unclear. The germline gives CDR1 SGHDT, CDR2 YYEEEE. V was shortened by 2 bases and J by 5 bases, with 13 bases between the two germline ends. This CDR3 region has 14 residues. The CDR3 sequence is CASSLWPRWTEAFF. The CDR3 DNA is TGTGCCAGCAGCTTATGGCCTCGTTGGACTGAAGCTTTCTTT.